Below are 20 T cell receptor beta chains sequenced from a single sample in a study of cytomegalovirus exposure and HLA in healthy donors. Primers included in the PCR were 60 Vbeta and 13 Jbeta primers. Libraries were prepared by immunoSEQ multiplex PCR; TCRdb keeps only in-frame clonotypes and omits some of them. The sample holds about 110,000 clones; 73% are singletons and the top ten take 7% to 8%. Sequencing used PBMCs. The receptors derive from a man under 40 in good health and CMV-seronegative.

In DNA, the CDR3 is TGTGCCAGCAGCTTAGGGGTGGAGGTAACCATATATTTT. Protein: CASSLGVEVTIYF. The rearrangement uses TRBV7-9 and TRBJ1-3, with unresolved D. V was shortened by 1 base and J by 10 bases, with 11 bases between the two germline ends. This CDR3 has 13 residues. The germline gives CDR1 SEHNR, CDR2 FQNEAQ (reference sequence). The variable domain in full, completed from reference TRBV7-9 and TRBJ1-3, reads DTGVSQNPRHKITKRGQNVTFRCDPISEHNRLYWYRQTLGQGPEFLTYFQNEAQLEKSRLLSDRFSAERPKGSFSTLEIQRTEQGDSAMYLCASSLGVEVTIYFGEGSWLTVV.

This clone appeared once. DNA of the CDR3: TGCGCCAGCAGCTTGCGGGACAGAGCTTACGAGCAGTACTTC. Translated, it gives CASSLRDRAYEQYF. The chain is built from TRBV5-1 and TRBJ2-7, with TRBD1 matching over 7 bases. The CDR3 contains 14 residues. Germline V gene data show CDR1 as SGHRS and CDR2 as YFSETQ. Trimming removed 1 base from V and 4 bases from J; junction bases left unmatched: 5.

The CDR3 DNA reads TGTGCCAGCAGTCCCCATGTGGGGGCCACCGAAGAGACCCAGTACTTC. This encodes CASSPHVGATEETQYF. The gene calls are TRBV27 and TRBJ2-5; weak D call: TRBD1 (6 bases). CDR1 and CDR2 from the germline V gene are MNHEY and SMNVEV (reference sequence). The CDR3 length is 16 residues. V lost 5 bases to trimming and J lost 3 bases, with 19 bases between them.

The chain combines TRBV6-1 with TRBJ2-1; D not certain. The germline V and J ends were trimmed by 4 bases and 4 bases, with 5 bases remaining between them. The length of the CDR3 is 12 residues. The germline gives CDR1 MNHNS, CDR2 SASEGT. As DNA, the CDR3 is TGTGCCAGCAGTGGTCAGTACAATGAGCAGTTCTTC. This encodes CASSGQYNEQFF.

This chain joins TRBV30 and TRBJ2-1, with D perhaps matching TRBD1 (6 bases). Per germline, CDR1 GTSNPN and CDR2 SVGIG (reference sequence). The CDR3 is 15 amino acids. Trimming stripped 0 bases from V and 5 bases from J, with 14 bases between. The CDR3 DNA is TGTGCCTGGAGTGTCTCAGGGGCCCCCAACAATGAGCAGTTCTTC. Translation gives CAWSVSGAPNNEQFF.

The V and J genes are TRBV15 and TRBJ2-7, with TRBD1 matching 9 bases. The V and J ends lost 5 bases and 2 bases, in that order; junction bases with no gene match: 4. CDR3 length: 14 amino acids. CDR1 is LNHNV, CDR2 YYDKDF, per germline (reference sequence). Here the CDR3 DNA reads TGTGCCACCAGCGGCGGGACAGGGCCCTACGAGCAGTACTTC. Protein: CATSGGTGPYEQYF.

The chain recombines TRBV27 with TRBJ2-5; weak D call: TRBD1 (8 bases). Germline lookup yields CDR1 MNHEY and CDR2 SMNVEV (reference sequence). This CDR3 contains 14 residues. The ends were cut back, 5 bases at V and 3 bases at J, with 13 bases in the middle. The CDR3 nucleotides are TGTGCCAGCAGTGGTACAGGGGGGGAAGAGACCCAGTACTTC. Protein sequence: CASSGTGGEETQYF.

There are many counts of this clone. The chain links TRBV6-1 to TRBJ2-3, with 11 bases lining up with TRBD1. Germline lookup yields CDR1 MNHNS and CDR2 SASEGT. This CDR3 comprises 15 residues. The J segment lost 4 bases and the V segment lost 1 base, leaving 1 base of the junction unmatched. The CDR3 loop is CASSEGTGGADTQYF. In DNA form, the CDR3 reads TGTGCCAGCAGTGAAGGGACAGGGGGCGCAGATACGCAGTATTTT.

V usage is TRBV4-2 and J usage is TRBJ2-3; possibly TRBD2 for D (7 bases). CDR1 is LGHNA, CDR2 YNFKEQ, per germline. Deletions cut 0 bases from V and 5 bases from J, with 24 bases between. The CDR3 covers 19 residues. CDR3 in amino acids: CASSQDALGGGPNLDTQYF. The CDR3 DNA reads TGTGCCAGCAGCCAAGACGCCTTAGGGGGAGGGCCGAATTTAGATACGCAGTATTTT.

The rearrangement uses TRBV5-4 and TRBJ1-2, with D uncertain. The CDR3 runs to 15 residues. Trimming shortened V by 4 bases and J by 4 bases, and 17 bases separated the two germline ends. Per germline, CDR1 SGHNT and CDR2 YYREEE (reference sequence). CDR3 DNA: TGTGCCAGCAGCCAACGACCGGGAGCTCGCTATGGCTACACCTTC. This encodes CASSQRPGARYGYTF.

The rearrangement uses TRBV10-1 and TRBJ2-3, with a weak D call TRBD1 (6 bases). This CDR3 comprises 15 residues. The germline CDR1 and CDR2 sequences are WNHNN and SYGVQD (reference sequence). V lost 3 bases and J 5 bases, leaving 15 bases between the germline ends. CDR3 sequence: CASSDAGALLDTQYF. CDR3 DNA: TGCGCCAGCAGTGATGCAGGGGCCCTTTTAGATACGCAGTATTTT.

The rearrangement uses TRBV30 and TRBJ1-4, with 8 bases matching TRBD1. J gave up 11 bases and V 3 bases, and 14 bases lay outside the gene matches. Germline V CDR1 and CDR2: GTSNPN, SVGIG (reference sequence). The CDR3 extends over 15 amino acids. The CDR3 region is CAWSEGQGGWGKLFF. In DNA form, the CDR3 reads TGTGCCTGGAGCGAAGGACAGGGTGGATGGGGGAAACTGTTTTTT. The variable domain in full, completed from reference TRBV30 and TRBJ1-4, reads SQTIHQWPATLVQPVGSPLSLECTVEGTSNPNLYWYRQAAGRGLQLLFYSVGIGQISSEVPQNLSASRPQDRQFILSSKKLLLSDSGFYLCAWSEGQGGWGKLFFGSGTQLSVL.

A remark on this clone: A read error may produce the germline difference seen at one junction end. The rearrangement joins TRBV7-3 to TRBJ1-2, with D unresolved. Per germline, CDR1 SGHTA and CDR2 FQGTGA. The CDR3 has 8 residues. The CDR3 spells CASSSGSF. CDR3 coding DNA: TGTGCCAGCAGCTCCGGTTCCTTC.

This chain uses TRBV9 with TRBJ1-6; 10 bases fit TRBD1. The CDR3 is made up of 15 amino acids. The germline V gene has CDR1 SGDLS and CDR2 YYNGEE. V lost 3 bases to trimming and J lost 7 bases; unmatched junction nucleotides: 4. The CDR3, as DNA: TGTGCCAGCAGCGGAAGGACAGGGGGGAATTCACCCCTCCACTTT. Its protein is CASSGRTGGNSPLHF.

The CDR3 DNA reads as TGCAGCGTTGAATCTGGGTGGGGGCGGCAAGATTCGGCTGGCTACACCTTC. Translated: CSVESGWGRQDSAGYTF. The J gene is TRBJ1-2, the V gene TRBV29-1, with a possible D match to TRBD1 (6 bases). From germline, CDR1 is SQVTM and CDR2 ANQGSEA. CDR3 length: 17 amino acids. The V gene lost 2 bases and the J gene lost 7 bases, with 26 bases spanning the gap.

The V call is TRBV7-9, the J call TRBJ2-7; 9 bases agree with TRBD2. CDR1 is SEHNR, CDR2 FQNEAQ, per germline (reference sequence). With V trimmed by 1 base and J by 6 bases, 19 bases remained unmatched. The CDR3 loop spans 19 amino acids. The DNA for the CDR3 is TGTGCCAGCAGCTTAGAAGGTGGGGGGCGGGAGGGCCCACCGCGCGAGCAGTACTTC. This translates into CASSLEGGGREGPPREQYF.

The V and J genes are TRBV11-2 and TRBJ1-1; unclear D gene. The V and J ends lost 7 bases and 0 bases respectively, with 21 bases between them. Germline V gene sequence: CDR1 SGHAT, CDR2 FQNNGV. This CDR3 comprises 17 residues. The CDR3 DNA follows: TGTGCCAGCACCTCTCCCGCGGATCCTAGCGTGAACACTGAAGCTTTCTTT. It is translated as CASTSPADPSVNTEAFF.

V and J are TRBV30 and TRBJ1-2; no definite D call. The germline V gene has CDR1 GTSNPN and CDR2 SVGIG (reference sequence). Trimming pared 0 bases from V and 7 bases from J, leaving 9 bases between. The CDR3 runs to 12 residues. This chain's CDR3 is CAWSVGPSGYTF. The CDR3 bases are TGTGCCTGGAGTGTAGGTCCTAGTGGCTACACCTTC.

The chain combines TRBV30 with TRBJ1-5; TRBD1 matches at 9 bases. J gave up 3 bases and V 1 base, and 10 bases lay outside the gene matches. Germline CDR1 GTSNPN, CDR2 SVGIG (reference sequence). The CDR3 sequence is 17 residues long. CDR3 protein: CAWSAPPGQGYNQPQHF. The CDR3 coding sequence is TGTGCCTGGAGTGCCCCCCCGGGACAGGGTTACAATCAGCCCCAGCATTTT.

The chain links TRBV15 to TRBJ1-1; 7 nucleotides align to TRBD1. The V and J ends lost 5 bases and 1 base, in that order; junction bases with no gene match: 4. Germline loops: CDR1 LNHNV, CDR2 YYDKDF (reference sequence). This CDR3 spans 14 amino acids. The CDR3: CATSARQGNTEAFF. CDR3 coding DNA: TGTGCCACCAGCGCCCGACAGGGGAACACTGAAGCTTTCTTT.